The 3 T cell receptor beta chains below were found in one sample sequenced in a study of cytomegalovirus exposure and HLA in healthy donors. This table comes from immunoSEQ multiplex PCR, and its TCRdb copy is limited to in-frame clones, with some not included. Counted here are about 44,000 clones, 93% occurring once; the ten biggest clones make up around 2.1%. Sequencing input: PBMCs. These TCRs come from a woman aged 18-35 years in good health and CMV-seronegative.

The chain is built from TRBV7-3 and TRBJ2-1; TRBD2 agrees at 8 bases. The V gene's germline CDR1 is SGHTA and CDR2 FQGTGA. V lost 3 bases, J lost 3 bases, and 4 bases stayed unmatched. CDR3 length equals 15 residues. The CDR3 is CASSFELADYNEQFF. CDR3 nucleotide sequence: TGTGCCAGCAGCTTCGAACTAGCGGACTACAATGAGCAGTTCTTC.

V usage is TRBV10-1 and J usage is TRBJ2-3; the match to TRBD1 covers 8 bases. After removal of 3 bases from V and 4 bases from J, the junction contained 18 bases not matched to a gene. CDR3 length: 19 residues. Germline CDR1 WNHNN, CDR2 SYGVQD (reference sequence). The CDR3 loop is CASSDHDPPGGEGADTQYF. CDR3 DNA: TGCGCCAGCAGTGACCACGATCCCCCAGGGGGCGAAGGTGCAGATACGCAGTATTTT.

The chain is built from TRBV28 and TRBJ2-1; D uncertain. CDR3 length: 11 amino acids. Germline CDR1 is MDHEN and CDR2 is SYDVKM. V was clipped by 2 bases and J by 8 bases, with 4 bases between them. CDR3 sequence (DNA): TGTGCCAGCAGTTTACGGGATGAGCAGTTCTTC. As protein: CASSLRDEQFF.